The subject of this entry is one T cell receptor (beta chain). The CDR3 length is 15 residues. The germline V gene has CDR1 SGHRS and CDR2 YFSETQ. V lost 4 bases to trimming and J lost 3 bases, with 15 bases between them. Using immunoSEQ multiplex PCR, the repertoire was profiled, and TCRdb retains in-frame clones only, with some absent. Of around 52,000 clones listed, about 96% were seen once; the top ten hold approximately 0.07%. This specimen comes from a study of T cells after somatic rescue of genetic block. The sequencing sample was made of peripheral blood mononuclear cells (PBMCs). This sequence joins TRBV5-1 and TRBJ2-3; TRBD2 is a possible D gene (6 bases). The receptor's source is a child younger than two. The CDR3 DNA follows: TGCGCCAGCAGCAGGCGAGCGGAGGGGACAGATACGCAGTATTTT. It specifies CASSRRAEGTDTQYF.